The following is a TCR beta chain sequence with its context. This entry belongs to a study of cytomegalovirus exposure and HLA in healthy donors. Per the germline V gene, CDR1 is SGHNT and CDR2 is YENEEA. The V gene end was trimmed by 0 bases and the J gene end by 9 bases; junction bases not matched to a gene: 2. The CDR3 length is 13 residues. The study ran its PCR with 60 Vbeta and 13 Jbeta primers. Produced via immunoSEQ multiplex PCR; TCRdb's table is partial and in-frame only. The table lists about 150,000 clones, over 75% of them singletons. The sequence came from a man aged 45 to 65 in good health and CMV-seropositive. The sequencing input was PBMCs. The chain has TRBV11-3 and TRBJ2-1; 7 nucleotides align to TRBD2. CDR3 amino acids: CASSLDWGGEQFF. CDR3 nucleotide sequence: TGTGCCAGCAGCTTAGATTGGGGGGGTGAGCAGTTCTTC.